This TCR beta chain was recovered during a study of blood T cell repertoires in COVID-19. At the level of the study: Samples representing acute and convalescent COVID-19 were sourced from the United States, Italy and Spain.

This table comes from immunoSEQ multiplex PCR, and its TCRdb copy is limited to in-frame clones, with some not included. The repertoire holds roughly 100,000 clones, around 85% seen once, with more than 1.5% in the top ten. CDR1 SQVTM and CDR2 ANQGSEA come from the germline V gene. This CDR3 spans 13 amino acids. The V and J ends lost 4 bases and 2 bases respectively, with 12 bases between them. The TCR sequence derives from a woman between 70 and 85 years old with active or convalescent COVID-19. The sample taken for sequencing was peripheral blood. The chain links TRBV29-1 to TRBJ2-7, with a tentative D call TRBD1 (5 bases). CDR3 coding DNA: TGCAGCGTTGGGTTCGCGACAGCCTACGAGCAGTACTTC. Its translation: CSVGFATAYEQYF.